This TCR beta chain is drawn from a study of cytomegalovirus exposure and HLA in healthy donors. Only a few counts were recorded for this clone. Antigen: not known. The PCR was carried out with 60 Vbeta primers and 13 Jbeta primers. In the original workflow: In a later analysis, 10 million to 11 million of 65 million to 90 million unique beta chains occurred in at least two donors. Clones were read by immunoSEQ multiplex PCR, and TCRdb kept only the in-frame ones, dropping some. The V and J calls and the clone size are those of that table, but D and trimming were determined from the DNA. The sample includes about 170,000 clones, about 85% of them seen just once. Regarding the study as a whole: Earlier analysis looked at TCR beta V segments, and most were productive about 87% or about 30% of the time. Later on, a genetic analysis was performed. It linked a missense variant in DCLRE1C with V- and J-gene trimming of TCR beta.

The CDR3 contains 16 residues. V lost 5 bases to trimming and J lost 3 bases; unmatched junction nucleotides: 11. CDR1 LGHNA and CDR2 YSLEER come from the germline V gene. The sequenced sample was PBMCs. The genes are TRBV4-3 and TRBJ2-7, with 9 bases aligning to TRBD2. The source is a man younger than 40 in good health and CMV-seropositive. The CDR3 protein is CASSYLLAGANYEQYF. The CDR3 DNA reads as TGCGCCAGCAGCTATCTATTAGCGGGAGCCAACTACGAGCAGTACTTC.